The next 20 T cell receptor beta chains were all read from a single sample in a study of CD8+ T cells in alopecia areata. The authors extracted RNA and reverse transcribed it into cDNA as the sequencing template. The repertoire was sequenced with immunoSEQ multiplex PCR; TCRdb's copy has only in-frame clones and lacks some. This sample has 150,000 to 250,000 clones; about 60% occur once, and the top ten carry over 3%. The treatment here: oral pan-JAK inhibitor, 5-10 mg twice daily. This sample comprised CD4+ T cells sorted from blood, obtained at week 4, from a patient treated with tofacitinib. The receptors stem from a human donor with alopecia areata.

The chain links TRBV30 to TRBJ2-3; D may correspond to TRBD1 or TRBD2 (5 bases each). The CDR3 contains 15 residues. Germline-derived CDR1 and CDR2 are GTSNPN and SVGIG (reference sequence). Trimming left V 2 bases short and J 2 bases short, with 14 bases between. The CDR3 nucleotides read TGTGCCTGGAGTAAGTACCCGGGGCTCACAGATACGCAGTATTTT. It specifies CAWSKYPGLTDTQYF.

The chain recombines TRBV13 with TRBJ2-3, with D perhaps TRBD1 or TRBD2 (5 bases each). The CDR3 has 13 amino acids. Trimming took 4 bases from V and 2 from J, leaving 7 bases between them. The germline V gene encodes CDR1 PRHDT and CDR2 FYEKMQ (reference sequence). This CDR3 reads CASSYGTTDTQYF. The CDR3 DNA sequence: TGTGCCAGCAGCTACGGGACCACAGATACGCAGTATTTT.

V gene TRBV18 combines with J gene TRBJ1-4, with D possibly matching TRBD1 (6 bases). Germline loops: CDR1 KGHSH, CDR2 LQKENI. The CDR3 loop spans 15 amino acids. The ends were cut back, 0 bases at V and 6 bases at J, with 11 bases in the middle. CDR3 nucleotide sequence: TGTGCCAGCTCACCACCTTCAGGGGTAGATGAAAAACTGTTTTTT. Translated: CASSPPSGVDEKLFF.

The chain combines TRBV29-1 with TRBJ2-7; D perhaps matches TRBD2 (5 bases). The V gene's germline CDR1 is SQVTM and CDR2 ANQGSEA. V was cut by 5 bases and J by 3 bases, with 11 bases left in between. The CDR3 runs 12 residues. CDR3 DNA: TGCAGCGTTACGGGATCGTTCTACGAGCAGTACTTC. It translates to CSVTGSFYEQYF.

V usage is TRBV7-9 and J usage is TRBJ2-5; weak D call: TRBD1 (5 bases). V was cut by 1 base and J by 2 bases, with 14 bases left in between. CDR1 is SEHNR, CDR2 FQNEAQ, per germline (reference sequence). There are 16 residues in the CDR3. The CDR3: CASSLVATQGQETQYF. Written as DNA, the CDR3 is TGTGCCAGCAGCTTAGTGGCCACCCAGGGTCAAGAGACCCAGTACTTC.

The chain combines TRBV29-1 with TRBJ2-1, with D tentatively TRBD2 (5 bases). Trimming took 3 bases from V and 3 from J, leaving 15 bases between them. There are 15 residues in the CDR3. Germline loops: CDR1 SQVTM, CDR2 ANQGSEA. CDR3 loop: CSVEGSAGGYNEQFF. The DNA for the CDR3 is TGCAGCGTTGAGGGATCTGCTGGAGGCTACAATGAGCAGTTCTTC.

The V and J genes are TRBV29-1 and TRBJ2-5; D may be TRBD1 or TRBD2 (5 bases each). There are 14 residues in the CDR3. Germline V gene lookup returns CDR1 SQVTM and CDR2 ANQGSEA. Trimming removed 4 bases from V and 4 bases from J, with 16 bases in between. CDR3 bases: TGCAGCGTTGGGGACCAATCCCGGGGAGAGACCCAGTACTTC. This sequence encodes CSVGDQSRGETQYF.

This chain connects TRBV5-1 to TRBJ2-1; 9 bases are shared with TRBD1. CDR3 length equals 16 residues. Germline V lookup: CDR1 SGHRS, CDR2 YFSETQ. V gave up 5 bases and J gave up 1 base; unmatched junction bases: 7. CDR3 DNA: TGCGCCAGCAGTTACCTCGGGACAGGGTCCTACAATGAGCAGTTCTTC. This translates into CASSYLGTGSYNEQFF.

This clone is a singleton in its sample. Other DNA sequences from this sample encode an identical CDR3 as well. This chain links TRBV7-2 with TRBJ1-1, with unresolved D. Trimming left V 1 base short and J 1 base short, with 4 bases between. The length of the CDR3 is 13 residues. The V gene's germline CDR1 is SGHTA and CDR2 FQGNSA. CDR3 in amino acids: CASSLDRNTEAFF. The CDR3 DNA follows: TGTGCCAGCAGCTTAGACAGGAACACTGAAGCTTTCTTT. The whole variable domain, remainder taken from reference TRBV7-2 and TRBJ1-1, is GAGVSQSPSNKVTEKGKDVELRCDPISGHTALYWYRQSLGQGLEFLIYFQGNSAPDKSGLPSDRFSAERTGGSVSTLTIQRTQQEDSAVYLCASSLDRNTEAFFGQGTRLTVV.

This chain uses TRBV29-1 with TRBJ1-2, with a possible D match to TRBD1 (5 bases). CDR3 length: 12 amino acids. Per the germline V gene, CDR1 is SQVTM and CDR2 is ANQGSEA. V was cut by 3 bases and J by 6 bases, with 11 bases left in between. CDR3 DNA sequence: TGCAGCGTTGAGGGGGGTGGGAATGGCTACACCTTC. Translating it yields CSVEGGGNGYTF. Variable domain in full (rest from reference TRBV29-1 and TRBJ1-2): SAVISQKPSRDICQRGTSLTIQCQVDSQVTMMFWYRQQPGQSLTLIATANQGSEATYESGFVIDKFPISRPNLTFSTLTVSNMSPEDSSIYLCSVEGGGNGYTFGSGTRLTVV.

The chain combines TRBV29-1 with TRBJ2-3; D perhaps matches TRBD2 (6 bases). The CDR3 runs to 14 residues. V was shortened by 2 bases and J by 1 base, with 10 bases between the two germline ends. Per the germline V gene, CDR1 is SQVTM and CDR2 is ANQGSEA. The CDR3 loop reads CSVESGTGTDTQYF. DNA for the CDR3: TGCAGCGTTGAATCGGGGACTGGCACAGATACGCAGTATTTT.

The CDR3 DNA follows: TGCGCCAGCAGCTTGGCGGGCCAGGGGGGCTACACCTTC. As protein: CASSLAGQGGYTF. The rearrangement joins TRBV5-1 to TRBJ1-2, with D maybe TRBD1 (6 bases). CDR1 is SGHRS, CDR2 YFSETQ, per germline. The CDR3 contains 13 residues. Trimming took off 0 bases at V and 8 bases at J, with 11 bases between the two ends.

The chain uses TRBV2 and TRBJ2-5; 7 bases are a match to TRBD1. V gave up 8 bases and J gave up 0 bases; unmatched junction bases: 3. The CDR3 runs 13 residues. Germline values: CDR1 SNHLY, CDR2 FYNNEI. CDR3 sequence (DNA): TGTGCCAGCGGGGGACAGAACCAAGAGACCCAGTACTTC. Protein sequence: CASGGQNQETQYF. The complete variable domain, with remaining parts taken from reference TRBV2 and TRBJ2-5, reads EPEVTQTPSHQVTQMGQEVILRCVPISNHLYFYWYRQILGQKVEFLVSFYNNEISEKSEIFDDQFSVERPDGSNFTLKIRSTKLEDSAMYFCASGGQNQETQYFGPGTRLLVL.

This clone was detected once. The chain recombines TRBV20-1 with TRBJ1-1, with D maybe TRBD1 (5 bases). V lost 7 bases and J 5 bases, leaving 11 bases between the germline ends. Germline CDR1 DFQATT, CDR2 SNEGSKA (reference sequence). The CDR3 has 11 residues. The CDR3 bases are TGCAGTGGAGGGGTATATACTGAAGCTTTCTTT. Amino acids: CSGGVYTEAFF.

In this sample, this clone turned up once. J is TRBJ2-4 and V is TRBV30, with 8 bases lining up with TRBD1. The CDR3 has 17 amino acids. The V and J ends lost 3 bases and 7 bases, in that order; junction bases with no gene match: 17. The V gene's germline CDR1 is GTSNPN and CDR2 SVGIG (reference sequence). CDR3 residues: CAWREKELDRARNIQYF. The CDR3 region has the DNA TGTGCCTGGAGAGAGAAGGAACTGGACAGGGCACGGAACATTCAGTACTTC.

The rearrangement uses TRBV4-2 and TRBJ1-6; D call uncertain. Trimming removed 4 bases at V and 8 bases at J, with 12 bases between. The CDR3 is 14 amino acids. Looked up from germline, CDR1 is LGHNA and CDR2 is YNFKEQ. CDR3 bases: TGTGCCAGCAGCCTTCTAGGAAGGGATTCACCCCTCCACTTT. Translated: CASSLLGRDSPLHF.

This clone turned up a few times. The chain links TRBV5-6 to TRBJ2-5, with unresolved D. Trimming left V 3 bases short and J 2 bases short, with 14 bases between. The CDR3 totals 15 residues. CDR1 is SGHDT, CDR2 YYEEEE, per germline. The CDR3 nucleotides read TGTGCCAGCAGCTCTGTCACACAGATACAAGAGACCCAGTACTTC. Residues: CASSSVTQIQETQYF.

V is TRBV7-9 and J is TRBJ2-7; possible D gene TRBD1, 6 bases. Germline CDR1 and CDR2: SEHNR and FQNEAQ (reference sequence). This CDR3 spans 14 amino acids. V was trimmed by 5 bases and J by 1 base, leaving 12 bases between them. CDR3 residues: CASSHRVPSYEQYF. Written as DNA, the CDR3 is TGTGCCAGCAGCCACAGGGTTCCGTCCTACGAGCAGTACTTC. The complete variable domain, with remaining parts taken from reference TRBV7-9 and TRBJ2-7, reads DTGVSQNPRHKITKRGQNVTFRCDPISEHNRLYWYRQTLGQGPEFLTYFQNEAQLEKSRLLSDRFSAERPKGSFSTLEIQRTEQGDSAMYLCASSHRVPSYEQYFGPGTRLTVT.

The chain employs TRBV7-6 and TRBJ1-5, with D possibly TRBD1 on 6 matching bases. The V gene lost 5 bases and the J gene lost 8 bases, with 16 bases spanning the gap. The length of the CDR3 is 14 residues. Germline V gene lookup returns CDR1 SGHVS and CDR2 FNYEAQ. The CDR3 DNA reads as TGTGCCAGCAGCATAACGTCGAGGGGGGAGCCCCAGCATTTT. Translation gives CASSITSRGEPQHF.

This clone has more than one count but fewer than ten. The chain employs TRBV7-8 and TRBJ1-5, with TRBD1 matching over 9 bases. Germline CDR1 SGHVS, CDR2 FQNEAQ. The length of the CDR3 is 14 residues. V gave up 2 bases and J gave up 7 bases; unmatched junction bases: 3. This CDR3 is CASSLWTGDQPQHF. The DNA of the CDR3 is TGTGCCAGCAGCTTATGGACAGGGGACCAGCCCCAGCATTTT.